The source of this T cell receptor (beta chain) is a study of cytotoxic CD8 clonotypes in ibrutinib-treated CLL. Whole-study context: Responses: roughly 25 partial, 2 complete; after median roughly 5.5 years, roughly 14 stayed remitted, some twelve progressed. Overall study results and limits: At baseline, clonality was higher than in age-matched healthy donors and correlated with CD8+ counts. At ibrutinib response, clonality increased, and at progression it declined back toward baseline.

With cryopreserved PBMCs as the source, roughly 2 micrograms of genomic DNA went to TCR beta libraries. Generated by immunoSEQ multiplex PCR, the TCRdb table keeps only in-frame clones and is missing some. Among around 310,000 clones listed, roughly 79% were seen once. On this clone: Its antigen remains unknown.

This CDR3 has 12 amino acids. Trimming left V 4 bases short and J 11 bases short, with 14 bases between. Germline lookup yields CDR1 MDHEN and CDR2 SYDVKM. This sample comprised PBMCs, obtained before ibrutinib treatment. The TCR was taken from a human donor with chronic lymphocytic leukemia. This chain links TRBV28 with TRBJ1-1; no clear D. CDR3 coding DNA: TGTGCCAGCAGTTGGGAAGGGCCGGGGGCTTTCTTT. Translated, it gives CASSWEGPGAFF.